The subject of this entry is one T cell receptor (beta chain). Its cognate antigen is unknown. The cohort excluded patients with autoimmune disease history or systemic immunosuppression. The protocol was immunoSEQ multiplex PCR, while the TCRdb copy is restricted to in-frame clones and leaves out a portion. The sample yields tens of thousands of clones, 86% seen once. CDR3 length: 16 residues. V trimming: 3 bases; J trimming: 0 bases; junction bases outside the gene matches: 7. Germline loops: CDR1 MGHRA, CDR2 YSYEKL. This sample is drawn from a study of OX40 agonist ivuxolimab in advanced cancers. Study-level information: Dose-escalation patients had hepatocellular carcinoma, melanoma, renal cell or head and neck cancer.

Notes on the study in general: Antigen targets of the expanded peripheral T cells went undetermined. Some nonresponders likewise displayed low normalized T-cell clonal expansion.

Sequencing used CD4+ or CD8+ T cells sorted from blood, obtained in a trial of the OX40 agonist ivuxolimab. This chain joins TRBV4-1 and TRBJ1-1; 7 positions match TRBD1. The TCR originated in an adult with an advanced solid tumor such as melanoma, head and neck, liver or kidney cancer. The CDR3 region is CASSQTTGLMNTEAFF. The CDR3 DNA is TGCGCCAGCAGCCAGACGACAGGGCTAATGAACACTGAAGCTTTCTTT.